The T cell receptor beta chain under discussion was sequenced for a study of blood T cell repertoires in COVID-19. Trimming removed 3 bases at V and 8 bases at J, with 13 bases between. Germline-derived CDR1 and CDR2 are MGHDK and SYGVNS. The CDR3 spans 13 residues. The assay was immunoSEQ multiplex PCR, and TCRdb's table has in-frame clones only and misses some. The sample carries 300,000 to 400,000 clones, roughly 87% recorded once. This TCR came from a young man with COVID-19, enrolled during active disease. Material for sequencing was peripheral blood. The chain combines TRBV25-1 with TRBJ1-2; no definite D call. The CDR3 DNA reads TGTGCCAGCAGTGAGCGTCAGGCGGGGGGCTACACCTTC. Amino acids: CASSERQAGGYTF.